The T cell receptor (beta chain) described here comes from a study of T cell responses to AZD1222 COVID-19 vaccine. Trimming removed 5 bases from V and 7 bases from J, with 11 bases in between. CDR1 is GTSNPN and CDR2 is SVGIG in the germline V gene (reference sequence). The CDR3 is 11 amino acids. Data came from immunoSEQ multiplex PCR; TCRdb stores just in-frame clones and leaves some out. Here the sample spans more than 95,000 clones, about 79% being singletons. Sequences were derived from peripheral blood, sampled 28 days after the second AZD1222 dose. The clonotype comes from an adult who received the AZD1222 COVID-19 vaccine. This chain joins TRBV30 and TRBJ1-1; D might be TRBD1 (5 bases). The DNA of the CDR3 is TGTGCCTGGGGGAAGACAGTTGAAGCTTTCTTT. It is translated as CAWGKTVEAFF. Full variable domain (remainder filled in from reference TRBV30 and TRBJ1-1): SQTIHQWPATLVQPVGSPLSLECTVEGTSNPNLYWYRQAAGRGLQLLFYSVGIGQISSEVPQNLSASRPQDRQFILSSKKLLLSDSGFYLCAWGKTVEAFFGQGTRLTVV.